Reported below is one TCR beta chain. Random hexamers were used to reverse transcribe an amount of roughly 0.45 to 1 ug RNA. In TCRdb, the immunoSEQ multiplex PCR reads were re-called with MiXCR into one record per CDR3 protein. The sample includes roughly 180,000 distinct CDR3 sequences, around 94% of them seen just once. V lost 0 bases to trimming and J lost 0 bases; unmatched junction nucleotides: 3. This CDR3 spans 16 amino acids. Germline V gives CDR1 MNHEY, CDR2 SVGAGI. This specimen comes from a study of CD8 T cells in Susac syndrome. Sequencing of TCR beta drew on CD8+ and CD4+ T cells from blood. TEMRA cells were enriched by FACS, and CD4+ and CD8+ T cells were negatively isolated.

The sequenced material came from CD4+ T cells from PBMCs. The source of this sequence is a human donor in good health. The chain combines TRBV6-5 with TRBJ1-1; 8 bases are a match to TRBD1. The CDR3 loop reads CASSYSSGGLNTEAFF. In DNA, the CDR3 is TGTGCCAGCAGTTACTCGTCAGGGGGCCTGAACACTGAAGCTTTCTTT.